This T cell receptor (beta chain) came from a study of control samples from healthy donors and cancer patients. Sequencing was performed with immunoSEQ multiplex PCR; in TCRdb, only in-frame clones are kept and a portion is missing. The sample contains about 100,000 clones, roughly 90% of which appear only once. The V end was cut by 0 bases, the J end by 0 bases, with 4 bases between. The CDR3 sequence is 14 residues long. CDR1 and CDR2 from the germline V gene are SGDLS and YYNGEE. The sample consisted of blood. V and J are TRBV9 and TRBJ1-3; no reliable D call. This sequence was found in a human donor in good health. The donor label of this sample is uncertain. This CDR3 reads CASSVAPSGNTIYF. CDR3 nucleotide sequence: TGTGCCAGCAGCGTAGCCCCCTCTGGAAACACCATATATTTT.